The 31 T cell receptor beta chains below all came from one sample that was sequenced in a study of blood T cells in healthy people across ages. It was with a sample-barcoded 5' primer and a J-beta primer mix that a second PCR of about 6 to 12 cycles was run. TCRdb reprocessed the 5' RACE reads with MiXCR, giving one entry per CDR3 protein. This table has about 380,000 distinct CDR3 sequences, roughly half appearing once. Sequencing was performed on blood. The receptor source for this set is a man in his fifties or sixties in good health.

The J gene is TRBJ2-3, the V gene TRBV29-1; TRBD1 or TRBD2 may be the D gene (5 bases each). The CDR3 runs 14 residues. Germline-derived CDR1 and CDR2 are SQVTM and ANQGSEA. V shed 2 bases and J shed 5 bases, with 14 bases lying between them. The CDR3 sequence is CSVESRERGDTQYF. The CDR3 DNA is TGCAGCGTTGAATCCAGGGAACGGGGAGATACGCAGTATTTT.

This chain's CDR3 is CSVGGEINEKLFF. CDR3 coding DNA: TGCAGCGTTGGCGGGGAGATTAATGAAAAACTGTTTTTT. The gene calls are TRBV29-1 and TRBJ1-4; D gene unclear. Trimming took 4 bases from V and 4 from J, leaving 10 bases between them. The CDR3 is made up of 13 amino acids. The germline CDR1 and CDR2 sequences are SQVTM and ANQGSEA.

V gene TRBV4-1 combines with J gene TRBJ2-1; 10 positions agree with TRBD2. The CDR3 is 15 residues long. With 5 bases clipped from V and 7 bases from J, the junction kept 8 bases outside the gene matches. Per the germline V gene, CDR1 is MGHRA and CDR2 is YSYEKL. The CDR3 DNA sequence: TGCGCCAGCAGCTTGCCGGGACTAGCGATGAATGAGCAGTTCTTC. Its translation is CASSLPGLAMNEQFF.

This clonotype was counted between two and nine times. The chain has TRBV27 and TRBJ2-5, with D tentatively TRBD2 (6 bases). From germline, CDR1 is MNHEY and CDR2 SMNVEV (reference sequence). This CDR3 region has 12 residues. V shed 3 bases and J shed 7 bases, with 9 bases lying between them. CDR3 in DNA: TGTGCCAGCAGTTTTTGGGGAGGGACCCAGTACTTC. It translates to CASSFWGGTQYF.

The V gene is TRBV9, the J gene TRBJ2-2; D gene unclear. V was cut by 0 bases and J by 5 bases, with 11 bases left in between. CDR1 is SGDLS and CDR2 is YYNGEE in the germline V gene. The CDR3 loop spans 15 amino acids. The CDR3 DNA follows: TGTGCCAGCAGCGTAGGAGGAGATTCTACCGGGGAGCTGTTTTTT. Translating gives CASSVGGDSTGELFF.

A few counts support this clonotype. The J gene is TRBJ2-7, the V gene TRBV7-2, with 8 nucleotides matching TRBD1. This CDR3 has 13 amino acids. The germline CDR1 and CDR2 sequences are SGHTA and FQGNSA. V gave up 5 bases and J gave up 4 bases; unmatched junction bases: 4. This CDR3 reads CASSRRGLYEQYF. The CDR3 DNA follows: TGTGCCAGCAGCCGCAGGGGGCTGTACGAGCAGTACTTC.

The genes are TRBV11-2 and TRBJ2-3; unclear D gene. Germline loops: CDR1 SGHAT, CDR2 FQNNGV. The CDR3 has 14 amino acids. V was shortened by 2 bases and J by 0 bases, with 6 bases between the two germline ends. The CDR3 DNA follows: TGTGCCAGCAGCTTATACCCTAGCACAGATACGCAGTATTTT. This gives the protein CASSLYPSTDTQYF.

J is TRBJ2-7 and V is TRBV2; 8 bases are shared with TRBD1. From germline, CDR1 is SNHLY and CDR2 FYNNEI. This CDR3 contains 13 residues. Losses at the gene ends were 7 bases for V and 2 bases for J; bases not matched to a gene: 4. This chain's CDR3 is CASKGQAPYEQYF. The CDR3 DNA is TGTGCCAGCAAGGGACAGGCCCCCTACGAGCAGTACTTC.

This chain joins TRBV13 and TRBJ2-2; D gene unclear. The CDR3 length is 12 residues. CDR1 PRHDT and CDR2 FYEKMQ come from the germline V gene (reference sequence). The V and J ends lost 0 bases and 8 bases respectively, with 4 bases between them. CDR3 DNA: TGTGCCAGCAGCTTAGGCCGAGGGGAGCTGTTTTTT. Translation: CASSLGRGELFF.

The V and J genes are TRBV7-9 and TRBJ2-7; D uncertain. The V and J ends lost 7 bases and 5 bases respectively, with 15 bases between them. The germline V gene has CDR1 SEHNR and CDR2 FQNEAQ (reference sequence). The length of the CDR3 is 13 residues. The CDR3 reads CASTPGGGNEQYF. The CDR3 DNA reads TGTGCCAGCACCCCCGGTGGCGGTAACGAGCAGTACTTC.

The V and J genes are TRBV20-1 and TRBJ2-3, with D possibly TRBD1 on 6 matching bases. The germline CDR1 and CDR2 sequences are DFQATT and SNEGSKA (reference sequence). Trimming took 3 bases from V and 6 from J, leaving 10 bases between them. There are 12 residues in the CDR3. As DNA, the CDR3 is TGCAGTGCTAGCAGGGGTGTTGATACGCAGTATTTT. This encodes CSASRGVDTQYF.

This clonotype appeared a few times. Written as DNA, the CDR3 is TGCAGCGTTGCCCGGCGGCAGGGAGACAATGAGCAGTTCTTC. Translating gives CSVARRQGDNEQFF. This chain joins TRBV29-1 and TRBJ2-1; D may be TRBD1 or TRBD2 (5 bases each). This CDR3 comprises 14 residues. CDR1 SQVTM and CDR2 ANQGSEA come from the germline V gene. Trimming removed 4 bases at V and 5 bases at J, with 15 bases between.

A note on this clonotype: Germline is not matched at one junction end, which may reflect a read error. This CDR3 reads CASSLEGGSSYNEQVF. In DNA, the CDR3 is TGCGCCAGCAGCTTGGAGGGCGGGAGCTCCTACAATGAGCAGGTCTTC. The chain recombines TRBV5-1 with TRBJ2-1, with 7 bases identical to TRBD2. CDR1 is SGHRS and CDR2 is YFSETQ in the germline V gene. The CDR3 covers 16 residues.

As concerns this clonotype: This clone may be a read error of a much larger clone one base away. The chain carries TRBV12-3 or TRBV12-4 and TRBJ2-1; 10 bases match TRBD2. The CDR3 extends over 14 amino acids. V dropped 5 bases and J dropped 7; count of bases not matched to a gene: 5. Here the CDR3 reads CASSDRLAGNEQFF. CDR3 DNA sequence: TGTGCCAGCAGTGATCGACTAGCGGGTAATGAGCAGTTCTTC.

There are many counts of this clonotype. The chain uses TRBV6-6 and TRBJ1-4; D perhaps matches TRBD1 (5 bases). Germline CDR1 reads MNHNY; CDR2 reads SVGAGI (reference sequence). The CDR3 extends over 14 amino acids. Between the trimmed V and J ends, which lost 6 bases and 7 bases, there was a span of 15 bases. The DNA for the CDR3 is TGTGCCAGCAGCACAGGATTTTTTGGTGAAAAACTGTTTTTT. Its translation: CASSTGFFGEKLFF.

This clonotype was seen more than once but under ten times. This rearrangement joins TRBV20-1 to TRBJ1-2; the D gene is possibly TRBD1 (5 bases). Germline V gene sequence: CDR1 DFQATT, CDR2 SNEGSKA (reference sequence). The germline V and J ends were trimmed by 2 bases and 4 bases, with 14 bases remaining between them. There are 14 residues in the CDR3. This chain's CDR3 is CSARRTRAGYGYTF. For the CDR3, the DNA is TGCAGTGCTAGAAGGACAAGGGCCGGCTATGGCTACACCTTC.

In this sample, this clonotype turned up once. Mismatch with germline at one junction end may stem from a read error. This chain links TRBV5-6 with TRBJ2-1; TRBD2 is a possible D gene (5 bases). The germline gives CDR1 SGHDT, CDR2 YYEEEE. The CDR3 runs to 16 residues. The chain's CDR3 is CASSLSGVSSCNEQFF. The CDR3, as DNA: TGTGCCAGCAGCTTGAGCGGCGTGAGCTCCTGCAATGAGCAGTTCTTC.

This clonotype was seen only a few times. The rearrangement joins TRBV20-1 to TRBJ2-1, with TRBD2 as a possible D gene (6 bases). The length of the CDR3 is 15 residues. V was clipped by 3 bases and J by 2 bases, with 14 bases between them. Germline lookup yields CDR1 DFQATT and CDR2 SNEGSKA (reference sequence). The CDR3 region is CSARASSATYNEQFF. CDR3 DNA sequence: TGCAGTGCTAGGGCCTCTAGCGCCACCTACAATGAGCAGTTCTTC.

Points on this clonotype: One end of the junction varies from germline; a read error may be responsible. This rearrangement joins TRBV20-1 to TRBJ1-5; no clear D gene. The CDR3 contains 12 residues. CDR1 is DFQATT and CDR2 is SNEGSKA in the germline V gene (reference sequence). CDR3 nucleotide sequence: TGCAGTGCGCAGGTTCGGAGTCAGCCCCGGCATTTT. Amino acid sequence: CSAQVRSQPRHF.

The chain has TRBV5-1 and TRBJ2-1; 8 positions match TRBD2. Germline CDR1 and CDR2: SGHRS and YFSETQ. This CDR3 has 13 residues. V trimming: 6 bases; J trimming: 7 bases; junction bases outside the gene matches: 6. The CDR3 here is CASNSGTSNEQFF. The CDR3 coding sequence is TGCGCCAGCAATAGCGGGACTAGTAATGAGCAGTTCTTC. Complete variable domain (other parts from reference TRBV5-1 and TRBJ2-1): KAGVTQTPRYLIKTRGQQVTLSCSPISGHRSVSWYQQTPGQGLQFLFEYFSETQRNKGNFPGRFSGRQFSNSRSEMNVSTLELGDSALYLCASNSGTSNEQFFGPGTRLTVL.

Only a few counts were recorded for this clonotype. The rearrangement uses TRBV12-3 or TRBV12-4 and TRBJ2-1, with D perhaps being TRBD1 or TRBD2 (7 bases each). The CDR3 runs 16 residues. V lost 6 bases and J lost 5, with 20 bases in between. CDR3 sequence: CASRLGGTARNNEQFF. As DNA, the CDR3 is TGTGCCAGCAGGCTCGGGGGGACAGCAAGAAACAATGAGCAGTTCTTC.

V is TRBV12-3 or TRBV12-4 and J is TRBJ2-1; unclear D gene. Trimming cost V 1 base and J 6 bases, with 10 bases left between them. The CDR3 runs 14 residues. CDR3 nucleotides: TGTGCCAGCAGTTTAGAGTCCTCCAGCAATGAGCAGTTCTTC. Amino acids: CASSLESSSNEQFF.

This chain connects TRBV27 to TRBJ2-2, with D uncertain. The CDR3 has 12 amino acids. V lost 3 bases and J lost 7, with 6 bases in between. Germline V gives CDR1 MNHEY, CDR2 SMNVEV (reference sequence). The DNA for the CDR3 is TGTGCCAGCAGTTTTCAAGGCGGGGAGCTGTTTTTT. This gives the protein CASSFQGGELFF.

This clonotype was seen repeatedly, ten times or more. V and J are TRBV20-1 and TRBJ1-5, with 10 bases that match TRBD1. CDR1 and CDR2 (germline): DFQATT, SNEGSKA (reference sequence). The CDR3 is made up of 14 amino acids. V trimming: 6 bases; J trimming: 0 bases; junction bases outside the gene matches: 2. The CDR3 loop reads CSARQGASNQPQHF. CDR3 bases: TGCAGTGCCCGACAGGGGGCTAGCAATCAGCCCCAGCATTTT.

The gene calls are TRBV9 and TRBJ2-3; D might be TRBD1 or TRBD2, each matching 6 bases. Germline CDR1 reads SGDLS; CDR2 reads YYNGEE. V shed 0 bases and J shed 0 bases, with 11 bases lying between them. This CDR3 spans 16 amino acids. The CDR3, as DNA: TGTGCCAGCAGCGTAGAGGGGGGCACTAGCACAGATACGCAGTATTTT. It is translated as CASSVEGGTSTDTQYF.

This clonotype was recorded at least ten times. This chain links TRBV29-1 with TRBJ2-5; 12 positions match TRBD2. V trimming: 4 bases; J trimming: 11 bases; junction bases outside the gene matches: 8. The CDR3 covers 13 residues. The germline V gene encodes CDR1 SQVTM and CDR2 ANQGSEA. The CDR3 here is CSVGLAGGNEQYF. The CDR3, as DNA: TGCAGCGTTGGCCTAGCGGGGGGGAATGAGCAGTACTTC.

The V gene is TRBV3-1, the J gene TRBJ2-3, with a possible D match to TRBD2 (6 bases). Trimming removed 11 bases from V and 2 bases from J, with 11 bases in between. This CDR3 is 12 amino acids long. CDR1 and CDR2 from the germline V gene are LGHDT and YNNKEL (reference sequence). The CDR3 reads CAARGNTDTQYF. Here the CDR3 DNA reads TGTGCCGCGCGCGGGAACACAGATACGCAGTATTTT.

The chain joins TRBV6-4 to TRBJ2-3, with 9 nucleotides matching TRBD2. V lost 8 bases, J lost 2 bases, and 11 bases stayed unmatched. CDR1 is MRHNA, CDR2 SNTAGT, per germline. The CDR3 runs 16 residues. The CDR3 here is CASSETSGGFTDTQYF. The CDR3 DNA reads TGTGCCAGCTCTGAGACTAGCGGTGGGTTCACAGATACGCAGTATTTT.

As DNA, the CDR3 is TGTGCCAGTTCGACAGGGGCCAGGTACGAGCAGTACTTC. Amino acids: CASSTGARYEQYF. This chain uses TRBV28 with TRBJ2-5, with TRBD1 identical over 8 bases. The DNA end lines up better with TRBJ2-7; the J call may be wrong. There are 13 residues in the CDR3. Germline CDR1 is MDHEN and CDR2 is SYDVKM.

In its sample, this clonotype was seen a few times. In DNA, the CDR3 is TGTGCCAGCAGCGAAGGGGCGTATGGCTACACCTTC. Protein sequence: CASSEGAYGYTF. The J gene is TRBJ1-2, the V gene TRBV6-5; tentatively, D is TRBD1 (5 bases). CDR1 and CDR2 (germline): MNHEY, SVGAGI. The CDR3 is 12 residues long. V was shortened by 6 bases and J by 5 bases, with 10 bases between the two germline ends.

In regard to this clonotype: Relative to the germline gene, one junction end is altered; a read error may explain this. The chain joins TRBV11-2 to TRBJ2-3; D is undetermined. Germline V gene data show CDR1 as SGHAT and CDR2 as FQNNGV. The CDR3 runs to 13 residues. The chain's CDR3 is CASSLGPPDTRYF. For the CDR3, the DNA is TGTGCCAGCAGCTTAGGTCCCCCAGATACGCGGTATTTT.